These 22 T cell receptor beta chains came from one sample sequenced in a study of blood T cell repertoires in COVID-19. Profiled with immunoSEQ multiplex PCR; TCRdb holds only in-frame clones, not every one. Of fewer than 100,000 clones in the sample, approximately 87% were seen once. Sequencing was done on a sample of peripheral blood. The source of these receptors is a human donor in a cohort sampled during active COVID-19.

CDR3 in amino acids: CASSSLDRGPTGEAFF. The CDR3, as DNA: TGTGCCAGTAGTTCGTTGGACAGGGGTCCTACAGGTGAAGCTTTCTTT. The gene calls are TRBV19 and TRBJ1-1; the match to TRBD1 covers 9 bases. V was pared by 5 bases and J by 7 bases, with 14 bases of the junction left unmatched. The CDR3 is 16 residues long. Germline lookup yields CDR1 LNHDA and CDR2 SQIVND (reference sequence). The full variable domain, rest sourced from reference TRBV19 and TRBJ1-1, is DGGITQSPKYLFRKEGQNVTLSCEQNLNHDAMYWYRQDPGQGLRLIYYSQIVNDFQKGDIAEGYSVSREKKESFPLTVTSAQKNPTAFYLCASSSLDRGPTGEAFFGQGTRLTVV.

The rearrangement joins TRBV5-1 to TRBJ2-2; no definite D call. V lost 1 base and J 7 bases, leaving 11 bases between the germline ends. The CDR3 is made up of 14 amino acids. The germline CDR1 and CDR2 sequences are SGHRS and YFSETQ. CDR3 nucleotides: TGCGCCAGCAGCTTGAGGCCGACTTTCGGGGAGCTGTTTTTT. Translation gives CASSLRPTFGELFF.

The chain joins TRBV4-3 to TRBJ2-1; 11 bases fit TRBD2. V was pared by 4 bases and J by 0 bases, with 14 bases of the junction left unmatched. Germline V gene sequence: CDR1 LGHNA, CDR2 YSLEER. This CDR3 contains 20 residues. In nucleotides, the CDR3 is TGCGCCAGCAGCCCAACACTTGGACTAGCGGGTTTGAGCTCCTACAATGAGCAGTTCTTC. Translating gives CASSPTLGLAGLSSYNEQFF.

The rearrangement uses TRBV4-1 and TRBJ1-1, with D hard to call. This CDR3 is 15 amino acids long. Germline V gene lookup returns CDR1 MGHRA and CDR2 YSYEKL. Trimming removed 0 bases from V and 5 bases from J, with 13 bases in between. CDR3 in DNA: TGCGCCAGCAGCCAAGATGCGGGGTTGTCTACTGAAGCTTTCTTT. This gives the protein CASSQDAGLSTEAFF.

This sequence joins TRBV29-1 and TRBJ2-2; TRBD1 matches at 7 bases. The CDR3 has 13 residues. Germline values: CDR1 SQVTM, CDR2 ANQGSEA. V gave up 6 bases and J gave up 4 bases; unmatched junction bases: 5. The CDR3 is CSVPGQTTGELFF. CDR3 DNA: TGCAGCGTGCCGGGACAGACCACCGGGGAGCTGTTTTTT.

The chain carries TRBV4-1 and TRBJ1-1, with 7 bases that match TRBD1. There are 16 residues in the CDR3. V shed 4 bases, J shed 0 bases, and the junction held 8 bases outside the gene matches. Germline CDR1 reads MGHRA; CDR2 reads YSYEKL. The CDR3 DNA reads as TGCGCCAGCAGCCTCCTAGGGGGACAGCTGAACACTGAAGCTTTCTTT. It yields the protein CASSLLGGQLNTEAFF.

The rearrangement uses TRBV5-4 and TRBJ2-7; 12 bases map to TRBD1. This CDR3 spans 16 amino acids. The junction had 8 bases not matched to a gene; V was cut back by 3 bases and J by 4 bases. Germline V gene data show CDR1 as SGHNT and CDR2 as YYREEE (reference sequence). DNA for the CDR3: TGTGCCAGCAGCTCCGGGACAGGGGGCCTGGGATACGAGCAGTACTTC. Residues: CASSSGTGGLGYEQYF.

This sequence joins TRBV24-1 and TRBJ2-5; possible D gene TRBD1, 5 bases. Trimming took off 3 bases at V and 5 bases at J, with 15 bases between the two ends. This CDR3 is built from 15 residues. The V gene's germline CDR1 is KGHDR and CDR2 SFDVKD. CDR3 nucleotide sequence: TGTGCCACCAGTGATACCGGACATCTCGGGGAGACCCAGTACTTC. Its translation is CATSDTGHLGETQYF.

The V call is TRBV27, the J call TRBJ1-1; 12 bases fit TRBD1. Per germline, CDR1 MNHEY and CDR2 SMNVEV (reference sequence). The CDR3 totals 17 residues. J was trimmed by 0 bases and V by 3 bases; bases with no gene match: 5. CDR3 protein: CASSLVGQGAMNTEAFF. CDR3 bases: TGTGCCAGCAGTTTGGTGGGACAGGGGGCCATGAACACTGAAGCTTTCTTT.

V and J are TRBV27 and TRBJ2-7; D might be TRBD2 (5 bases). The CDR3 has 16 residues. CDR1 is MNHEY and CDR2 is SMNVEV in the germline V gene (reference sequence). The germline V and J ends were trimmed by 5 bases and 7 bases, with 24 bases remaining between them. This chain's CDR3 is CASSRTTPGIPVEQYF. The CDR3 region has the DNA TGTGCCAGCAGTCGAACAACGCCGGGAATCCCAGTTGAGCAGTACTTC.

CDR3 in amino acids: CASSSRQGPSYEQYF. The CDR3 region has the DNA TGTGCCAGCAGTTCTCGACAGGGGCCCTCCTACGAGCAGTACTTC. The V gene is TRBV27, the J gene TRBJ2-7; 8 bases are a match to TRBD1. V dropped 4 bases and J dropped 0; count of bases not matched to a gene: 5. CDR3 size: 15 residues. The V gene's germline CDR1 is MNHEY and CDR2 SMNVEV (reference sequence).

This sequence joins TRBV5-8 and TRBJ2-1, with D perhaps TRBD2 (6 bases). The V and J ends lost 0 bases and 9 bases respectively, with 16 bases between them. Per germline, CDR1 SGHTS and CDR2 YDEGEE. The CDR3 has 15 amino acids. The CDR3 region is CASSLVGLGGSEQFF. As DNA, the CDR3 is TGTGCCAGCAGCTTGGTTGGCCTAGGAGGGAGTGAGCAGTTCTTC.

This sequence joins TRBV5-5 and TRBJ2-3; 13 nucleotides line up with TRBD2. Trimming cost V 2 bases and J 1 base; bases outside gene matches: 1. The germline gives CDR1 SGHKS, CDR2 YYEKEE (reference sequence). The CDR3 contains 16 residues. The CDR3 DNA sequence: TGTGCCAGCAGCTTACTAGCGGGAGGGGGCACAGATACGCAGTATTTT. This gives the protein CASSLLAGGGTDTQYF.

Concerning this clone: It is unclear where the CDR3 begins or ends on the DNA, so no DNA is shown, and the CDR3 is as TCRdb lists it. V is TRBV14 and J is TRBJ2-1; no DNA check was done on the table's D call, TRBD2. CDR1 is SGHDN, CDR2 FVKESK, per germline. 16 amino acids form the CDR3, both terminal residues included. The CDR3 spells CASSQDFRGSYNEQFF.

This chain joins TRBV18 and TRBJ1-4, with D possibly being TRBD1 (5 bases). Trimming removed 5 bases from V and 8 bases from J, with 15 bases in between. The CDR3 loop spans 14 amino acids. The germline CDR1 and CDR2 sequences are KGHSH and LQKENI. The CDR3 spells CASSGRDSSEKLFF. In DNA form, the CDR3 reads TGTGCCAGCTCAGGCCGGGACTCCAGCGAAAAACTGTTTTTT.

CDR3 amino acids: CASSQEWRGEGNEQFF. DNA of the CDR3: TGCGCCAGCAGCCAAGAATGGCGGGGCGAGGGCAATGAGCAGTTCTTC. The chain uses TRBV4-3 and TRBJ2-1; weak D call: TRBD2 (6 bases). Trimming shortened V by 0 bases and J by 6 bases, and 15 bases separated the two germline ends. The germline CDR1 and CDR2 sequences are LGHNA and YSLEER. This CDR3 contains 16 residues.

The gene calls are TRBV27 and TRBJ1-1, with D maybe TRBD1 (6 bases). The germline gives CDR1 MNHEY, CDR2 SMNVEV (reference sequence). With 2 bases removed from V and 6 bases from J, the gap between germline ends came to 10 bases. The CDR3 has 13 amino acids. Here the CDR3 reads CASSLVQGSEAFF. Here the CDR3 DNA reads TGTGCCAGCAGTTTAGTGCAGGGGTCTGAAGCTTTCTTT.

The rearrangement joins TRBV11-3 to TRBJ2-3; D remains ambiguous. The CDR3 runs 13 residues. Per germline, CDR1 SGHNT and CDR2 YENEEA. V was clipped by 4 bases and J by 2 bases, with 7 bases between them. CDR3 bases: TGTGCCAGCAGCTCCAGTGCCACAGATACGCAGTATTTT. This translates into CASSSSATDTQYF. Full variable domain (outside the CDR3, taken from reference TRBV11-3 and TRBJ2-3): EAGVVQSPRYKIIEKKQPVAFWCNPISGHNTLYWYLQNLGQGPELLIRYENEEAVDDSQLPKDRFSAERLKGVDSTLKIQPAELGDSAVYLCASSSSATDTQYFGPGTRLTVL.

V gene TRBV7-2 combines with J gene TRBJ2-7; 10 bases are shared with TRBD2. J gave up 3 bases and V 0 bases, and 8 bases lay outside the gene matches. The CDR3 extends over 17 amino acids. Germline-derived CDR1 and CDR2 are SGHTA and FQGNSA. Here the CDR3 reads CASSLATRLAGSYEQYF. CDR3 nucleotides: TGTGCCAGCAGCTTAGCCACTCGACTAGCGGGCAGCTACGAGCAGTACTTC.

This chain joins TRBV27 and TRBJ2-7; TRBD2 might be the D (6 bases). Germline CDR1 reads MNHEY; CDR2 reads SMNVEV (reference sequence). The V end was cut by 3 bases, the J end by 3 bases, with 9 bases between. The CDR3 sequence is 13 residues long. The CDR3 DNA follows: TGTGCCAGCAGTTTGCGGGGTAGCTACGAGCAGTACTTC. This translates into CASSLRGSYEQYF.

The V and J genes are TRBV7-2 and TRBJ1-6; 7 positions agree with TRBD1. Germline CDR1 and CDR2: SGHTA and FQGNSA. V gave up 1 base and J gave up 7 bases; unmatched junction bases: 4. The CDR3 is 15 amino acids. The CDR3 loop reads CASSLDGRGNSPLHF. For the CDR3, the DNA is TGTGCCAGCAGCTTAGACGGCAGGGGGAATTCACCCCTCCACTTT.

CDR3 protein: CASSRNDRAFF. The CDR3 region has the DNA TGTGCCAGCAGTCGAAATGACAGGGCTTTCTTT. V is TRBV6-5 and J is TRBJ1-1; perhaps TRBD1 as D (6 bases). From germline, CDR1 is MNHEY and CDR2 SVGAGI. The CDR3 length is 11 residues. The ends were cut back, 5 bases at V and 11 bases at J, with 12 bases in the middle.